Following are 3 T cell receptor beta chains from one sample sequenced in a study of T cell responses to AZD1222 COVID-19 vaccine. Data came from immunoSEQ multiplex PCR; TCRdb stores just in-frame clones and leaves some out. The table lists about 78,000 clones, 88% of them singletons. The sample here was peripheral blood, taken on day 0 of MenACWY control vaccination. The receptors originated from an adult in good health.

The rearrangement links TRBV4-1 to TRBJ2-1, with TRBD2 matching over 11 bases. CDR3 size: 16 residues. V trimming: 0 bases; J trimming: 9 bases; junction bases outside the gene matches: 7. Germline lookup yields CDR1 MGHRA and CDR2 YSYEKL. The DNA of the CDR3 is TGCGCCAGCAGCCAAGAGTCGCTAGCGGGGGGCGGTGAGCAGTTCTTC. Protein product: CASSQESLAGGGEQFF.

The chain employs TRBV14 and TRBJ1-2; D not certain. Germline lookup yields CDR1 SGHDN and CDR2 FVKESK. Trimming shortened V by 4 bases and J by 0 bases, and 9 bases separated the two germline ends. The CDR3 is made up of 14 amino acids. CDR3 sequence (DNA): TGTGCCAGCAGCCCCTCGACCGCTAACTATGGCTACACCTTC. It translates to CASSPSTANYGYTF.

The CDR3, as DNA: TGTGCCAGCAGCACCGGGACAGCAACTAATGAAAAACTGTTTTTT. This translates into CASSTGTATNEKLFF. The chain combines TRBV9 with TRBJ1-4, with 7 bases fitting TRBD1. This CDR3 spans 15 amino acids. The V segment lost 4 bases and the J segment 0 bases; nucleotides outside the gene matches: 3. Germline V lookup: CDR1 SGDLS, CDR2 YYNGEE.